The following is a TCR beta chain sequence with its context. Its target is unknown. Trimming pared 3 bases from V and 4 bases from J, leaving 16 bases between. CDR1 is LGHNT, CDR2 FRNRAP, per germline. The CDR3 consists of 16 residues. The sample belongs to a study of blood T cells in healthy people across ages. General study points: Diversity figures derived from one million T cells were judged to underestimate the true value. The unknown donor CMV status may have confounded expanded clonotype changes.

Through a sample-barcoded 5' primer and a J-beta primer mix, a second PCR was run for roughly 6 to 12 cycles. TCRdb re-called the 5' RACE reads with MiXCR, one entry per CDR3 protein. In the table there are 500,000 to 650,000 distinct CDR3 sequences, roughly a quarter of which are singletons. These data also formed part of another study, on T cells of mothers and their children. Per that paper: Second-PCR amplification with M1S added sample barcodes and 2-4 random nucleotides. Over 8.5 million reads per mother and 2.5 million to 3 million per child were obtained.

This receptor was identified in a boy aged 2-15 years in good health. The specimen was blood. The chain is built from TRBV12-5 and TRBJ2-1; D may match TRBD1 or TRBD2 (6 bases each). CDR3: CASGFGTGGRYNEQFF. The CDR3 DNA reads TGTGCTAGTGGTTTTGGTACTGGGGGGCGTTACAATGAGCAGTTCTTC. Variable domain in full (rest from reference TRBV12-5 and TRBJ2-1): DARVTQTPRHKVTEMGQEVTMRCQPILGHNTVFWYRQTMMQGLELLAYFRNRAPLDDSGMPKDRFSAEMPDATLATLKIQPSEPRDSAVYFCASGFGTGGRYNEQFFGPGTRLTVL.